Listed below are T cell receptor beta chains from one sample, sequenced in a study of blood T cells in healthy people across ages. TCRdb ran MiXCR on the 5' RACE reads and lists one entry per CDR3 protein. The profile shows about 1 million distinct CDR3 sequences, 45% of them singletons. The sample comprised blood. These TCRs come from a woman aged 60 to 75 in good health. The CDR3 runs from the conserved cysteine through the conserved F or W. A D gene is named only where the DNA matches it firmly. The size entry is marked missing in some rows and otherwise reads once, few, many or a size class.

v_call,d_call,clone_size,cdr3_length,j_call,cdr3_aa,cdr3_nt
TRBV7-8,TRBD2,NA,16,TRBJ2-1,CAGSLSTSGIYNEQFF,TGTGCCGGCAGCTTAAGTACTAGCGGGATCTACAATGAGCAGTTCTTC
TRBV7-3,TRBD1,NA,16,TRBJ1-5,CASSLLDTGEGQPQHF,TGTGCCAGCAGCTTATTAGATACAGGGGAGGGTCAGCCCCAGCATTTT
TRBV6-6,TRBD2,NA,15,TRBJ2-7,CASSQRTGTSNEQYF,TGTGCCAGCAGTCAACGGACCGGGACTAGCAACGAGCAGTACTTC
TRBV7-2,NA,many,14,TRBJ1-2,CASSLGGNNYGYTF,TGTGCCAGCAGCTTAGGTGGGAATAACTATGGCTACACCTTC
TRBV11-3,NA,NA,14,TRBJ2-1,CASSLNPRAPEQFF,TGTGCCAGCAGCTTAAATCCTAGGGCTCCCGAGCAGTTCTTC
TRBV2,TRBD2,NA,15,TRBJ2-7,CASRDGTSGSYEQYF,TGTGCCAGCAGGGACGGGACTAGCGGCTCCTACGAGCAGTACTTC
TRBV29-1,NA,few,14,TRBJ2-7,CSVVPLGMFYEQYF,TGCAGCGTTGTTCCCCTAGGGATGTTCTACGAGCAGTACTTC
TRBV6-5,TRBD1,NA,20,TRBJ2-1,CASSYSGSPTGTETWDEQFF,TGTGCCAGCAGTTACTCTGGATCCCCCACCGGGACAGAAACTTGGGATGAGCAGTTCTTC
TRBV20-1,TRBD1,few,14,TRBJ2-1,CSAGDRGRYDEQFF,TGCAGTGCGGGGGACAGGGGGCGGTACGATGAGCAGTTCTTC
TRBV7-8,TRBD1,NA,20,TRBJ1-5,CASSPFRGFGDRGNNQPQHF,TGTGCCAGCAGCCCCTTTAGGGGGTTTGGTGACAGGGGAAACAATCAGCCCCAGCATTTT
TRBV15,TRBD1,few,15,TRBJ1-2,CATSRDRRDSYGYTF,TGTGCCACCAGCAGAGATCGACGGGACAGCTATGGCTACACCTTC
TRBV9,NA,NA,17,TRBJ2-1,CASSASFTGSDGHEQFF,TGTGCCAGCAGCGCTTCATTCACAGGATCTGATGGACATGAGCAGTTCTTC
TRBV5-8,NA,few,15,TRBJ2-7,CASSFLSGRPYEQYF,TGTGCCAGCAGCTTTCTTTCGGGACGTCCCTACGAGCAGTACTTC
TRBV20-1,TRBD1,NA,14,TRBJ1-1,CSARTGEGNTEAFF,TGCAGTGCTCGGACAGGGGAAGGAAACACTGAAGCTTTCTTT
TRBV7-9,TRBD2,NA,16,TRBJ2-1,CASSFPPGGRSAEQFF,TGTGCCAGCAGCTTTCCCCCCGGCGGGAGGTCCGCTGAGCAGTTCTTC
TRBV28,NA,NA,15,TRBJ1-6,CASSLIRSYNSPLHF,TGTGCCAGCAGTTTAATCCGCTCCTATAATTCACCCCTCCACTTT
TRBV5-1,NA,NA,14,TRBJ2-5,CASSLRVVQETQYF,TGCGCCAGCAGCCTGAGGGTGGTCCAAGAGACCCAGTACTTC
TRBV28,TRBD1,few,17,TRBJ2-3,CASSLGGTGRYTDTQYF,TGTGCCAGCAGTTTAGGTGGGACAGGACGATACACAGATACGCAGTATTTT
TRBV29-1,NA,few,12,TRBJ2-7,CSVEQSSYEQYF,TGCAGCGTTGAACAGTCTTCCTACGAGCAGTACTTC
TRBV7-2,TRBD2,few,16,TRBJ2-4,CASSKASGRALDIQYF,TGTGCCAGCAGCAAGGCTAGCGGGAGGGCCTTAGACATTCAGTACTTC
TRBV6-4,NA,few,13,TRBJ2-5,CARLVAVKETQYF,TGTGCCAGACTGGTAGCGGTTAAAGAGACCCAGTACTTC
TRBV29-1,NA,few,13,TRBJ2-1,CSVEGLSYNEQFF,TGCAGCGTTGAGGGACTCTCCTACAATGAGCAGTTCTTC
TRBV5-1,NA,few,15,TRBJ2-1,CASSSDPSSYNEQFF,TGCGCCAGCAGCTCGGACCCTAGCTCCTACAATGAGCAGTTCTTC
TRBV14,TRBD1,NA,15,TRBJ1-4,CASSLRQGTEEKLFF,TGTGCCAGCAGCCTGCGACAGGGAACAGAGGAAAAACTGTTTTTT
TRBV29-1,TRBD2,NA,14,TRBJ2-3,CSVDRGGSTDTQYF,TGCAGCGTTGATCGGGGGGGAAGCACAGATACGCAGTATTTT
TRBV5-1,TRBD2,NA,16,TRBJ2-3,CASSGGSGRAGDTQYF,TGCGCCAGCAGCGGAGGAAGCGGGAGGGCCGGAGATACGCAGTATTTT
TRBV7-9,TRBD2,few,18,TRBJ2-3,CASSSTAGLAGATDTQYF,TGTGCCAGCAGCTCCACCGCGGGACTAGCGGGAGCCACAGATACGCAGTATTTT
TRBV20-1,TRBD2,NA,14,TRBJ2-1,CSASLAGGYNEQFF,TGCAGTGCTAGCCTAGCGGGGGGGTACAATGAGCAGTTCTTC
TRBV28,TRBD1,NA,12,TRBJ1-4,CASSMGQGGVFF,TGTGCCAGCAGTATGGGACAGGGAGGGGTGTTTTTT
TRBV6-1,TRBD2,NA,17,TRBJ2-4,CASRPLQFGGGKNIQYF,TGTGCCAGCAGACCCCTTCAGTTCGGCGGGGGCAAAAACATTCAGTACTTC
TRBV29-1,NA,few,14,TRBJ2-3,CSVSTGTSTDTQYF,TGCAGCGTGTCAACAGGGACTAGCACAGATACGCAGTATTTT
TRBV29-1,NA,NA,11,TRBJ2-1,CSVAVGPVQFF,TGCAGCGTTGCGGTGGGACCGGTTCAGTTCTTC
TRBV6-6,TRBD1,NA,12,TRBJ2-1,CASSSGGSEQFF,TGTGCCAGCAGCTCAGGGGGCAGTGAGCAGTTCTTC
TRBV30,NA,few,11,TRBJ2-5,CARDSGETQYF,TGTGCCCGAGACTCGGGGGAGACCCAGTACTTC
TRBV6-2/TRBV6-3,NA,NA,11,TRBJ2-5,CASNDQETQYF,TGTGCCAGCAACGACCAAGAGACCCAGTACTTC
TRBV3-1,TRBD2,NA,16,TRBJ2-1,CASSPLGLAVPGTQFF,TGTGCCAGCAGCCCCCTGGGACTAGCGGTTCCTGGGACCCAGTTCTTC
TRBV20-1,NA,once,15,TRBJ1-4,CSARREAGRGEKLFF,TGCAGTGCTAGACGGGAGGCAGGGAGGGGTGAAAAACTGTTTTTT
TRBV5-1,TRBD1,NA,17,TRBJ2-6,CASSLGQGTSGANVLTF,TGCGCCAGCAGCTTGGGACAGGGAACCTCCGGGGCCAACGTCCTGACTTTC
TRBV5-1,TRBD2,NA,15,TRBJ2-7,CASSSTGLAGLEQYF,TGCGCCAGCAGCTCTACGGGACTAGCGGGCCTAGAGCAGTACTTC
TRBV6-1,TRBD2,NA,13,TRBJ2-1,CAGGGGAVGWEFF,TGTGCCGGGGGGGGAGGAGCGGTCGGATGGGAGTTCTTC
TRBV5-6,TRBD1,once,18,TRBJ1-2,CASSSFRGTDQLLYGYTF,TGTGCCAGCAGTTCCTTCCGTGGGACAGACCAACTACTCTATGGCTACACCTTC
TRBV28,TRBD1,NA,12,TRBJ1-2,CASKRGLDGYTF,TGTGCCAGCAAAAGGGGGCTCGATGGCTACACCTTC
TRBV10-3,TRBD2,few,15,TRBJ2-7,CAISGGTSGSDEQYF,TGTGCCATCAGTGGAGGGACTAGCGGGAGTGACGAGCAGTACTTC
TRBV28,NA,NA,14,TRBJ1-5,CASLGLLGNQPQHF,TGTGCCAGCCTCGGACTATTAGGCAATCAGCCCCAGCATTTT
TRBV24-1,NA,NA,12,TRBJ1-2,CATSDRNYGYTF,TGTGCCACCAGTGATCGGAACTATGGCTACACCTTC
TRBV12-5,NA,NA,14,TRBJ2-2,CASEAGISTGELFF,TGTGCTAGCGAAGCAGGGATAAGCACCGGGGAGCTGTTTTTT
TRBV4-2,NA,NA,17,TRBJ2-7,CASSQSRDPGLTYEQYF,TGTGCCAGCAGCCAATCCCGCGATCCGGGACTTACCTACGAGCAGTACTTC
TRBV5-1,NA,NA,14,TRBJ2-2,CASSTGKNTGELFF,TGCGCCAGCAGCACGGGGAAGAACACCGGGGAGCTGTTTTTT
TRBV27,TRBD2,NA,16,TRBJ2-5,CASSTDSGRARETQYF,TGTGCCAGCAGTACAGATAGCGGGAGGGCCCGAGAGACCCAGTACTTC
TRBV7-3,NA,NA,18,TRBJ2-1,CASSQKQGASGPDNEQFF,TGTGCCAGCAGCCAAAAACAGGGGGCTAGCGGGCCTGACAATGAGCAGTTCTTC
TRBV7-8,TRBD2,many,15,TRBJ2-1,CASSTTGHRGDEQFF,TGTGCCAGCAGCACCACGGGCCACCGGGGGGATGAGCAGTTCTTC
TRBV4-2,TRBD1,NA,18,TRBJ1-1,CASSQDTQATGWNTEAFF,TGTGCCAGCAGCCAAGATACTCAAGCGACAGGGTGGAACACTGAAGCTTTCTTT
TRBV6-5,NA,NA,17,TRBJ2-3,CASSYSGRMGGTDTQYF,TGTGCCAGCAGTTACTCGGGCAGGATGGGGGGCACAGATACGCAGTATTTT
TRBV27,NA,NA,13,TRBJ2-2,CASSPWNTGELFF,TGTGCCAGCAGTCCGTGGAACACCGGGGAGCTGTTTTTT